This T cell receptor beta chain comes out of a study of shared clonotypes between healthy human individuals. Study at large: Per donor, three plates held CD4 naive cells, three held CD4 memory, two held CD8 naive and one held CD8 memory. Overall study results and limits: It was expected that sequencing depth would affect clonotype sharing among donors.

A word on this clone: Its antigen remains unidentified.

This was a deep-level run. How the authors handled the data: ImmunoSEQ junction-only sequences lacked quality scores, so their filtering differed. The data were produced by immunoSEQ multiplex PCR, yet TCRdb's version contains in-frame clones alone and is incomplete. From that table come the V and J calls and clone size; the DNA was used to work out D and trimming. The table has more than 1 million clones, 78% seen once. Germline V gene sequence: CDR1 SGHRS, CDR2 YFSETQ. V dropped 2 bases and J dropped 0; count of bases not matched to a gene: 4. The CDR3 runs to 16 residues. V gene TRBV5-1 combines with J gene TRBJ2-1; 8 bases align to TRBD2. The material sequenced was memory CD4+ T cells from PBMCs. Described subset: CD45RA-negative fraction. The clonotype was recovered from a man aged 18 to 30 in good health. Some clones in this sample may be carry-over from other donors' samples. DNA for the CDR3: TGCGCCAGCAGCTTTATAGCGGGGAGCTCCTACAATGAGCAGTTCTTC. This codes for CASSFIAGSSYNEQFF.